Included here is one T cell receptor (beta chain) sequence, with context. Its target antigen remains unknown. Per-base quality was not reported, and no clone a single base away is much larger than it. Using the deep immunoSEQ assay, TCR CDR3 regions were amplified from genomic DNA by multiplex PCR. Extracted genomic DNA from each cell subset was spread evenly across all wells of several immunoSEQ 96-well plates, with each plate serving as a replicate. For sorted subsets, roughly 190 ng of genomic DNA, equivalent to some 30,000 T cell genomes, went into each replicate PCR. Purified libraries were quantified with a Qubit 3.0 fluorometer, sized on a Bioanalyzer 2100, and re-quantified with the KAPA Library Quantification kit. Every immunoSEQ 96-well plate was sequenced on a separate single-read 150-cycle Illumina NextSeq 550 flow cell. Turning to the authors' computational methods: The immunoSEQ output contained only junctional sequences without quality scores, so filtering could not match that applied to full-length reads. To assign V/J genes and CDR3, sequences were annotated using PyIR, a Python wrapper for IgBLAST v1.9, with IMGT germline references. Any read was removed if the V/J assignment was weak (E-value above 1e-6), the CDR3 was missing, or the read contained stop codons, out-of-frame junctions, or ambiguous translated residues. V3J clonotypes were defined as sequences sharing the same inferred V gene, J gene, and CDR3 amino acid sequence. The percentage overlap between two repertoires was calculated by dividing the number of shared unique clonotypes by the size of the smaller repertoire. RTK rarefaction, the Chao1 estimator, and Recon v2.1 estimates of unobserved clonotypes were used to assess repertoire richness. OLGA was used to compute generation probabilities for all TCRbeta clonotypes that the gDNA method yielded from four donors. The clones in this table, taken by TCRdb from immuneACCESS, are in-frame only. Not every clone is retained; where verified, under half of the shortfall comes from an unresolved V gene, and the cause of the rest is unknown. The V and J calls and the clone size are those of that table, but D and trimming were determined from the DNA. A total of fewer than 1 million clones appear in this sample, about 96% of them only once. The ten largest clones represent less than 0.25% of the sample.

The sample comes from a study of shared clonotypes between healthy human individuals (dated by TCRdb to 2020 to 2022). General notes on the study: A couple of women and a few men aged 18 to 49 years were included in the cohort. To estimate repertoire size and how much clonotype sharing occurs between individuals, the study deeply sequenced the blood TCR repertoires of roughly 5 healthy adults. To increase sequencing depth and limit assay-specific biases, TCR repertoire library preparation and sequencing were carried out by different laboratories using diverse techniques. Between about 0.85 and 8.9 billion PBMCs per donor were obtained by leukapheresis. For each donor, three plates each were used for CD4 naive and CD4 memory, two plates were used for CD8 naive, and one plate was used for CD8 memory. What the study reported, not specific to this receptor: Clonotypes shared by all four sorted-subset donors showed higher generation probabilities than non-shared clonotypes. Sharing across a few donors was observed for approximately 5% of naive CD4, over 3% of naive CD8, over 2% of memory CD4, and 0.4% of memory CD8 clonotypes. The small number of donors limited the genetic and exposure-history diversity represented. Even with the large sequencing depth, rarefaction of the sorted-subset datasets indicated that sequencing was incomplete. Based on pairwise subsampling, the degree of clonotype sharing among donors was expected to be affected by sequencing depth. Sampling was restricted to blood, and TCR repertoires in tissue are likely to differ from TCR repertoires in blood. Estimated clonotype richness was generally larger for naive than for memory subsets.

CD8 naive samples were obtained by positive selection for CCR7 among CD45RO-negative cells, yielding a CD45RA+CCR7+ population from which TemRA cells were excluded. The donors were healthy, HIV-negative adults with no recently reported acute infections or vaccinations. Only Caucasian adults living in Nashville, Tennessee, USA were represented among the donors. Blood was obtained by leukapheresis, after which PBMCs were separated by Ficoll-Histopaque density gradient centrifugation and cryopreserved in liquid nitrogen vapor phase. Purity and quantity of every magnetically sorted T cell population were checked by analytical flow cytometry. Genomic DNA was isolated from each sorted fraction and quantified by UV absorbance on a Nanodrop 2000c. CDR1 and CDR2 (SGHRS, YFSETQ) derive from the germline V gene. The trim is 4 bases for V and 0 bases for J, with a gap of 13 bases between the germline ends. The CDR3 runs 15 residues from the cysteine to the phenylalanine. CDR3 DNA only is kept here, 45 bases in frame from base 1.

The sample taken for sequencing was naive CD8+ T cells sorted from blood. The sample's cell subset or site label, decoded: CD45RA+CCR7+. This TCR was sampled from a man aged 30 to 45 in good health. The chain joins TRBV5-1 to TRBJ1-1; TRBD1 is perhaps the D gene, given 5 matching bases. The sequence in DNA is TGCGCCAGCAGCCCGGAAGAGGGGCTGAACACTGAAGCTTTCTTT. Translation gives CASSPEEGLNTEAFF.